Here is one TCR beta chain with its context. No antigen is known for it. Donors, without exception, were Caucasian adults residing in Nashville, Tennessee. The data were obtained in a study of shared clonotypes between healthy human individuals. Study-level results: Some clonotypes were shared by all four sorted-subset donors, while others were not shared. The non-shared ones had lower generation probabilities than the shared ones.

Repertoires were generated with immunoSEQ multiplex PCR, while TCRdb's copy carries only in-frame clones and drops some. This table holds millions of clones, roughly 92% found once. The V end lost 4 bases, the J end lost 4 bases, and 16 bases lay between the germline ends. Germline lookup yields CDR1 SGDLS and CDR2 YYNGEE. The CDR3 sequence is 15 residues long. The rearrangement joins TRBV9 to TRBJ2-3; possibly TRBD2 for D (5 bases). Source material: naive CD4+ T cells sorted from blood. Subset specified: CD45RA+ positively selected. This clonotype was sampled from a man younger than 30 in good health. CDR3 in amino acids: CASSLGEGKADTQYF. The CDR3 region has the DNA TGTGCCAGCAGCCTTGGAGAGGGTAAGGCAGATACGCAGTATTTT.